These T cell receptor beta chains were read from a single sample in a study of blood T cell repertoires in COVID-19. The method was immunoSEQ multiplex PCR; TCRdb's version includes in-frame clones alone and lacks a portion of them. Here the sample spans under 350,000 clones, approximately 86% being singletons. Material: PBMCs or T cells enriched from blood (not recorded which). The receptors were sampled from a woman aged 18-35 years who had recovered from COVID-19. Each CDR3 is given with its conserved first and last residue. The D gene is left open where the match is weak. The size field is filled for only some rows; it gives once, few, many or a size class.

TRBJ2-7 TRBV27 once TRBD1 TGTGCCAGCAGTTTACTCGGACAGGGGTCATACGAGCAGTACTTC CASSLLGQGSYEQYF
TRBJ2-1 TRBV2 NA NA TGTGCCAGCAGTGAAGTCAACAATGAGCAGTTCTTC CASSEVNNEQFF
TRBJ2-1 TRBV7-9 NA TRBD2 TGTGCCAGCAGCCCTAGCGGGTGGAATGAGCAGTTCTTC CASSPSGWNEQFF
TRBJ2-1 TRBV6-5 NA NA TGTGCCAGCAGCGAGAACAATGAGCAGTTCTTC CASSENNEQFF
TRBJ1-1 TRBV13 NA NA TGTGCCAGCAGCTTAGGCGTGGGGGGTATGGGAGCTTTCTTT CASSLGVGGMGAFF
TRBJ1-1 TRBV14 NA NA TGTGCCAGCAGCCAAGTGGCACAGACTAAAGCTTTCTTT CASSQVAQTKAFF
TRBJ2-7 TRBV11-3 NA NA TGTGCCAGCAGCCCAACGCAGTTGGGGCACGAGCAGTACTTC CASSPTQLGHEQYF
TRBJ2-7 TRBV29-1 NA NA TGCAGCGTTCAGACCTACGAGCAGTACTTC CSVQTYEQYF
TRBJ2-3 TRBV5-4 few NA TGTGCCAGCAGCTTGGCGGTGCGCACAGATACGCAGTATTTT CASSLAVRTDTQYF
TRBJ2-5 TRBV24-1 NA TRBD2 TGTGCCACCAGTGATTTGAAGGGGAGGGGCCAAGAGACCCAGTACTTC CATSDLKGRGQETQYF
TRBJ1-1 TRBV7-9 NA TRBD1 TGTGCCAGCAGCACTACAGGGGCGAACACTGAAGCTTTCTTT CASSTTGANTEAFF
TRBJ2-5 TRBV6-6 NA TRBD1 TGTGCCAGCAGTTACCCAGGGACAGTGGAGACCCAGTACTTC CASSYPGTVETQYF
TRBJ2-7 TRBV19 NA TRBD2 TGTGCCAGTAGTATTCTAGCGGGAGATTACGAGCAGTACTTC CASSILAGDYEQYF
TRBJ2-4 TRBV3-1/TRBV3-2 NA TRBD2 TGTGCCAGCAGCCAAGCCGGGAGGGGAGATAGGGCCAAAAACATTCAGTACTTC CASSQAGRGDRAKNIQYF
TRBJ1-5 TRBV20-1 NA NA TGCAGTGCTAGTCTCTCGGGGGTCGGGCAGCCCCAGCATTTT CSASLSGVGQPQHF
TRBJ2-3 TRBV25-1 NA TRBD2 TGTGCCAGCAGTGCTCGGGGGGGCACAGATACGCAGTATTTT CASSARGGTDTQYF
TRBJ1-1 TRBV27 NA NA TGTGCCAGCACCCCAATCAGGGAATTAGGCACTGAAGCTTTCTTT CASTPIRELGTEAFF
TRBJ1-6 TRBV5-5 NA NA TGTGCCAGCAGCTTTGGGCCACAGGTAGAAGGGTCACCCCTCCACTTT CASSFGPQVEGSPLHF
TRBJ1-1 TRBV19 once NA TGTGCCAGTAATCCTCTTGGGGGGGCGGGCACTGAAGCTTTCTTT CASNPLGGAGTEAFF
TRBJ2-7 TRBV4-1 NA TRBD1 TGCGCCAGCAGCCAAGAAAATTTTTACGGACAGGTCGTACCCGGCCCCTACGAGCAGTACTTC CASSQENFYGQVVPGPYEQYF
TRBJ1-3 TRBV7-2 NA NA TGTGCCAGCAGCTTAGAAACGGAGATGGGAAACACCATATATTTT CASSLETEMGNTIYF
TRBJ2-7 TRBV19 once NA TGTGCCAGTAGCCGGGCAGGGGCCCACGAGCAGTACTTC CASSRAGAHEQYF
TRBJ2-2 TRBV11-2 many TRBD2 TGTGCCAGCAGCTTCCAGACTAGCGGGCTCACCGGGGAGCTGTTTTTT CASSFQTSGLTGELFF
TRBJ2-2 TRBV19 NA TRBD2 TGTGCCAGTAGTATAGAGGCCAGCGGGGGTCCCGGGGAGCTGTTTTTT CASSIEASGGPGELFF
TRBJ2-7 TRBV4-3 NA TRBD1 TGCGCCAGCAGCCAACTAGGGACAGGGGGCGGCGAGCAGTACTTC CASSQLGTGGGEQYF
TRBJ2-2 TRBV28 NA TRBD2 TGTGCCAGCACTTTGGGCGGGAGAGTTACCGGGGAGCTGTTTTTT CASTLGGRVTGELFF
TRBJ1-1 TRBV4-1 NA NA TGCGCCAGCAGCCATCCACAGGGCCTGAACACTGAAGCTTTCTTT CASSHPQGLNTEAFF
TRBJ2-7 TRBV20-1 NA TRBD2 TGCAGTGCTAGTTCTAGCGGGAACTACGAGCAGTACTTC CSASSSGNYEQYF
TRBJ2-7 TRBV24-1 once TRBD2 TGTGCCACTAGTAGCGGGGTCACCTACGAGCAGTACTTC CATSSGVTYEQYF
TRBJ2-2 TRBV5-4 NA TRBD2 TGTGCCAGCTCCCGACTAGCGGGGAATTCCGGGGAGCTGTTTTTT CASSRLAGNSGELFF
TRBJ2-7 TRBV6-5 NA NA TGTGCCAGCAGGCCTCCCCGGGGTACCTCCTACGAGCAGTACTTC CASRPPRGTSYEQYF
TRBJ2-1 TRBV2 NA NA TGTGCCAGCAGCATATACTTCTCATCCAATGAGCAGTTCTTC CASSIYFSSNEQFF
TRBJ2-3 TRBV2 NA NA TGTGCCAGCGACTATTCTTTGGCAGATACGCAGTATTTT CASDYSLADTQYF
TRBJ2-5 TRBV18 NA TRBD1 TGTGCCAGCTCACTCCGGGACAGGGGTTCCGGGGCCCAGTACTTC CASSLRDRGSGAQYF
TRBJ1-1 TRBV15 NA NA TGTGCCACCAGCAGAGATTCGGCATATTCGAGCGGGAGGACTGAAGCTTTCTTT CATSRDSAYSSGRTEAFF
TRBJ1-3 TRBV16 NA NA TGTGCCAGCAGCCATGGGGGCAACTCTGGAAACACCATATATTTT CASSHGGNSGNTIYF
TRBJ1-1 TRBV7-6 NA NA TGTGCCAGCTCCGAAGGATTAGGGGTAAACACTGAAGCTTTCTTT CASSEGLGVNTEAFF
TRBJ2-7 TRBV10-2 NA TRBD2 TGCGCCAGCAGTGAGAGTGGCGGGAGGACGTACGAGCAGTACTTC CASSESGGRTYEQYF
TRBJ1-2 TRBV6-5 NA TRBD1 TGTGCCAGCAGTATCAGGGGGGCTCCCTATGGCTACACCTTC CASSIRGAPYGYTF
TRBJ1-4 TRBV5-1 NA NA TGCGCCAGCAGCCAAGAGACAACTAATGAAAAACTGTTTTTT CASSQETTNEKLFF